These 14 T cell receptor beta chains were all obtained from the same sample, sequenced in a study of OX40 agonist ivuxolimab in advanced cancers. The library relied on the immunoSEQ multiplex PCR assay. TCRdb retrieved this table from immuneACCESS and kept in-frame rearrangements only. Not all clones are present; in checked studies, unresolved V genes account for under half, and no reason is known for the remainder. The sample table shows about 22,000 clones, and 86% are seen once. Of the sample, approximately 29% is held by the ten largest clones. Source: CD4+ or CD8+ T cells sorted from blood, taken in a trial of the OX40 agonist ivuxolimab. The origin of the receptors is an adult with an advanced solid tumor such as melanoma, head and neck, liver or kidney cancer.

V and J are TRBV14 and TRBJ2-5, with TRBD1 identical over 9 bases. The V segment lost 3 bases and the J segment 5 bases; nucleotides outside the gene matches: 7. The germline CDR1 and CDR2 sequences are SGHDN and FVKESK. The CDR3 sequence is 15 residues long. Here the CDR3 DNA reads TGTGCCAGCAGCCATAGGGACAGGGTCCAGGAGACCCAGTACTTC. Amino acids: CASSHRDRVQETQYF. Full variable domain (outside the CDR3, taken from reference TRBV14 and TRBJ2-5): EAGVTQFPSHSVIEKGQTVTLRCDPISGHDNLYWYRRVMGKEIKFLLHFVKESKQDESGMPNNRFLAERTGGTYSTLKVQPAELEDSGVYFCASSHRDRVQETQYFGPGTRLLVL.

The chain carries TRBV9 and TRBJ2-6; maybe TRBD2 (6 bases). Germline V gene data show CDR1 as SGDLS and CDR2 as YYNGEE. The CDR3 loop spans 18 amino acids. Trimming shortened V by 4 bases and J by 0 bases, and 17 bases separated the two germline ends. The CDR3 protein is CASSSGTPSDSGANVLTF. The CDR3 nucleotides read TGTGCCAGCAGCTCCGGGACTCCCTCCGACTCTGGGGCCAACGTCCTGACTTTC.

In DNA form, the CDR3 reads TGTGCCAGCAGCTTGGAGAACAATGAGCAGTTCTTC. Translation gives CASSLENNEQFF. The rearrangement links TRBV5-6 to TRBJ2-1; the D is unclear. This CDR3 region has 12 residues. V was shortened by 0 bases and J by 5 bases, with 3 bases between the two germline ends. Per germline, CDR1 SGHDT and CDR2 YYEEEE.

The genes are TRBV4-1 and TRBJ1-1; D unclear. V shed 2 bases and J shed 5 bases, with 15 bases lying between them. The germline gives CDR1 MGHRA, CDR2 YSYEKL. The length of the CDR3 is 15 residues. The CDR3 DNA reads TGCGCCAGCAGCCAATCAGACCCCCCGGGGACTGAAGCTTTCTTT. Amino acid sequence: CASSQSDPPGTEAFF.

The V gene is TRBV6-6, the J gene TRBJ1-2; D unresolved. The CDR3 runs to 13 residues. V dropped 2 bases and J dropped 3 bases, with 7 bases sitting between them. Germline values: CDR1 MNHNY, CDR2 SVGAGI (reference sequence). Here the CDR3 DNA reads TGTGCCAGCAGTTACGATTGGGACTATGGCTACACCTTC. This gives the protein CASSYDWDYGYTF.

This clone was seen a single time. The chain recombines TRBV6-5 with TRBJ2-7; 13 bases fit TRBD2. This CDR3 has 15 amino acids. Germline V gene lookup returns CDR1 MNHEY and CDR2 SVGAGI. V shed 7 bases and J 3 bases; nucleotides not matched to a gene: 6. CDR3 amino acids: CASNPRTSGSYEQYF. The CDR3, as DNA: TGTGCCAGCAACCCGAGGACTAGCGGGAGCTACGAGCAGTACTTC.

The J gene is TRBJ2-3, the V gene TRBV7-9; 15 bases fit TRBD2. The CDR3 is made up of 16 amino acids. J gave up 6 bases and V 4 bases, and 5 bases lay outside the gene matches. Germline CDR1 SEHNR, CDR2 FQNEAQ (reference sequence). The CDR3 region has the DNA TGTGCCAGCAGCTCCGGGACTAGCGGGAGGTTGGATACGCAGTATTTT. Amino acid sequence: CASSSGTSGRLDTQYF. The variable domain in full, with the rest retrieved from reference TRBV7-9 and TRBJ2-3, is DTGVSQNPRHKITKRGQNVTFRCDPISEHNRLYWYRQTLGQGPEFLTYFQNEAQLEKSRLLSDRFSAERPKGSFSTLEIQRTEQGDSAMYLCASSSGTSGRLDTQYFGPGTRLTVL.

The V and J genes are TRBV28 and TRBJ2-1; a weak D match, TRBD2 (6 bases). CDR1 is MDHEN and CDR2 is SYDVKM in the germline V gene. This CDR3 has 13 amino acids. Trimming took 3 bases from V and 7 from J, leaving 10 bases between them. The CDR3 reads CASSFPGLNEQFF. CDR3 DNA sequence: TGTGCCAGCAGTTTCCCGGGACTTAATGAGCAGTTCTTC.

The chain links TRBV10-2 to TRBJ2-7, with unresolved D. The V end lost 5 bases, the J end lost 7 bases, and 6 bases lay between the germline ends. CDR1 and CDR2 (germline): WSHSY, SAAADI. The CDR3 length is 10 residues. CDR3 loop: CASSLGEQYF. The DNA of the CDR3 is TGCGCCAGCAGTCTAGGGGAGCAGTACTTC.

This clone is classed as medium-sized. This chain's CDR3 is CASKPSGTSPYEQYF. The CDR3 DNA reads TGTGCCAGTAAACCAAGCGGGACCTCCCCCTACGAGCAGTACTTC. V is TRBV27 and J is TRBJ2-7, with TRBD2 matching 7 bases. CDR1 is MNHEY and CDR2 is SMNVEV in the germline V gene (reference sequence). The CDR3 totals 15 residues. The trim removed 9 bases at V and 2 bases at J, leaving 13 bases unmatched.

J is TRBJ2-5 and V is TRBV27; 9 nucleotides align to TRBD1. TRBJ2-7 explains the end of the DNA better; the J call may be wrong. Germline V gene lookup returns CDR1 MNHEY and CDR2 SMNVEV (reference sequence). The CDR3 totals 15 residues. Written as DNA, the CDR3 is TGTGCCAGCAGTTCGTGGGACAGGGTCATCGACGAGCAGTACTTC. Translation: CASSSWDRVIDEQYF.

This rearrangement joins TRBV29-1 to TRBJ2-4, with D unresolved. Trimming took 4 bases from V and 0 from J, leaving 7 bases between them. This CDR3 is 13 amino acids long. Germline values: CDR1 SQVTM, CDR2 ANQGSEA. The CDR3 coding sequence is TGCAGCGTTGTCCTCTTAGCCAAAAACATTCAGTACTTC. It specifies CSVVLLAKNIQYF. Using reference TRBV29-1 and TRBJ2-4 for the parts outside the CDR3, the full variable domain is SAVISQKPSRDICQRGTSLTIQCQVDSQVTMMFWYRQQPGQSLTLIATANQGSEATYESGFVIDKFPISRPNLTFSTLTVSNMSPEDSSIYLCSVVLLAKNIQYFGAGTRLSVL.

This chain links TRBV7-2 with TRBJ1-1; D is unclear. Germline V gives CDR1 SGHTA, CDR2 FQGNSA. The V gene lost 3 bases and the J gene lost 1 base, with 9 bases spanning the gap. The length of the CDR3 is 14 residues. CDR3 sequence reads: CASSFFDWNTEAFF. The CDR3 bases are TGTGCCAGCAGCTTTTTCGACTGGAACACTGAAGCTTTCTTT.

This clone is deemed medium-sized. DNA of the CDR3: TGCGCCAGCAGCCAAGATAGCCCGTACACTGAAGCTTTCTTT. Encoded protein: CASSQDSPYTEAFF. The chain employs TRBV4-1 and TRBJ1-1; D remains unclear. Between the trimmed V and J ends, which lost 0 bases and 3 bases, there was a span of 8 bases. The germline gives CDR1 MGHRA, CDR2 YSYEKL. The CDR3 has 14 residues.